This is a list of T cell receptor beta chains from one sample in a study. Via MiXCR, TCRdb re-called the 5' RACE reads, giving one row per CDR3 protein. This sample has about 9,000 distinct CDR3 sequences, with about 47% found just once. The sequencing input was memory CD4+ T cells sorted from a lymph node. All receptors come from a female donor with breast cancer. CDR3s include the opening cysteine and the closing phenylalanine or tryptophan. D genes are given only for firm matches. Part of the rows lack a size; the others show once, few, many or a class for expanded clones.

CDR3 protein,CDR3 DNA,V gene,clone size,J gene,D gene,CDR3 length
CATQPDSLTEAFF,TGTGCCACTCAGCCGGACAGCCTCACTGAAGCTTTCTTT,TRBV24-1,once,TRBJ1-1,.,13
CASSRGQVGYNEQFF,TGTGCCAGCAGCCGTGGACAGGTAGGGTACAATGAGCAGTTCTTC,TRBV7-2,.,TRBJ2-1,TRBD1,15
CASSGRPSGGQPQHF,TGTGCCAGCAGCGGACGTCCCTCCGGGGGTCAGCCCCAGCATTTT,TRBV12-3/TRBV12-4,few,TRBJ1-5,.,15
CSAGRGGYLSNQPQHF,TGCAGCGCGGGCCGGGGGGGTTACCTTAGCAATCAGCCCCAGCATTTT,TRBV20-1,.,TRBJ1-5,.,16
CASSPDSTNSPLHF,TGTGCCAGCTCACCGGACAGTACGAATTCACCCCTCCACTTT,TRBV18,few,TRBJ1-6,.,14
CASSQDRFGTGGHGYTF,TGCGCCAGCAGCCAAGATCGGTTCGGGACAGGGGGTCATGGCTACACCTTC,TRBV4-3,few,TRBJ1-2,TRBD1,17
CASRSIPGRGDYGYTF,TGTGCCAGCAGGTCCATTCCCGGGAGAGGGGACTATGGCTACACCTTC,TRBV28,once,TRBJ1-2,.,16
CASSFGDSGANVLTF,TGTGCCAGCAGCTTTGGCGACTCTGGGGCCAACGTCCTGACTTTC,TRBV5-4,few,TRBJ2-6,.,15
CASSLGKGSQPQHF,TGTGCCAGCAGTTTAGGAAAAGGAAGTCAGCCCCAGCATTTT,TRBV12-3/TRBV12-4,.,TRBJ1-5,.,14
CASSRTGNQPQHF,TGTGCCAGCAGCAGGACGGGGAATCAGCCCCAGCATTTT,TRBV5-5,.,TRBJ1-5,.,13
CASSSILSSYEQYF,TGTGCCAGCAGCTCAATACTTAGCTCCTACGAGCAGTACTTC,TRBV7-2,once,TRBJ2-7,.,14
CASSLVHSDEAFF,TGTGCCAGCAGCTTGGTACACAGCGATGAAGCTTTCTTT,TRBV5-5,.,TRBJ1-1,.,13
CASRDPGQLTDTQYF,TGTGCCAGCAGGGACCCGGGACAACTAACAGATACGCAGTATTTT,TRBV12-3/TRBV12-4,.,TRBJ2-3,.,15
CASSLSNEQFF,TGTGCCAGCAGTTTAAGCAATGAGCAGTTCTTC,TRBV6-6,.,TRBJ2-1,.,11
CASSAGYQETQYF,TGTGCCAGCAGCGCAGGCTACCAAGAGACCCAGTACTTC,TRBV9,medium-sized,TRBJ2-5,.,13
CATRIKNGGDNEQFF,TGTGCCACCCGTATAAAAAACGGAGGGGACAATGAGCAGTTCTTC,TRBV6-5,.,TRBJ2-1,.,15
CASINKNTGELFF,TGTGCCAGCATAAACAAGAACACCGGGGAGCTGTTTTTT,TRBV28,.,TRBJ2-2,.,13
CSARGGTGANVLTF,TGCAGTGCTAGAGGGGGGACTGGGGCCAACGTCCTGACTTTC,TRBV20-1,.,TRBJ2-6,.,14
CATGQGGYEQYF,TGTGCCACTGGACAGGGAGGATACGAGCAGTACTTC,TRBV19,once,TRBJ2-7,TRBD1,12
CATVTPGQPYEQYF,TGTGCCACCGTTACACCGGGACAGCCCTACGAGCAGTACTTC,TRBV24-1,.,TRBJ2-7,TRBD1,14
CSAHPTLRGGRQF,TGCAGTGCTCATCCTACCCTACGAGGGGGACGTCAATTC,TRBV20-1,.,TRBJ2-4,.,13
CASSSRVQETQYF,TGTGCCAGCAGCTCTAGGGTCCAAGAGACCCAGTACTTC,TRBV7-2,.,TRBJ2-5,.,13
CSVLTRHRGRETQYF,TGCAGCGTTCTCACCAGGCACAGGGGGCGAGAGACCCAGTACTTC,TRBV29-1,.,TRBJ2-5,TRBD1,15
CSAWGIDQPQHF,TGCAGTGCCTGGGGTATAGATCAGCCCCAGCATTTT,TRBV20-1,medium-sized,TRBJ1-5,.,12
CASSEGRQGREYF,TGTGCCAGCAGTGAAGGGCGGCAGGGGAGGGAGTATTTT,TRBV6-1,.,TRBJ2-3,.,13
CASSLGLAAYEQYF,TGTGCCAGCAGCTTAGGACTAGCGGCCTACGAGCAGTACTTC,TRBV7-2,.,TRBJ2-7,TRBD2,14
CATGQGGYGYTF,TGTGCAACCGGGCAGGGCGGCTATGGCTACACCTTC,TRBV12-5,.,TRBJ1-2,.,12
CASSPQVSNQPQHF,TGTGCCAGCAGCCCCCAGGTTAGCAATCAGCCCCAGCATTTT,TRBV5-5,.,TRBJ1-5,.,14
CASSTSGESQHF,TGTGCCAGCAGCACTTCAGGGGAGTCCCAGCATTTT,TRBV7-6,.,TRBJ1-5,.,12
CSANPVLAVINEQFF,TGCAGTGCTAACCCCGTGCTAGCTGTGATCAATGAGCAGTTCTTC,TRBV20-1,.,TRBJ2-1,.,15
CASSQEGAAFF,TGTGCCAGCAGCCAAGAGGGGGCAGCTTTCTTT,TRBV4-2,.,TRBJ1-1,.,11
CASNLQGGNTEAFF,TGTGCCAGCAACCTCCAAGGGGGGAACACTGAAGCTTTCTTT,TRBV7-8,.,TRBJ1-1,.,14
CASSTFNEQFF,TGTGCCAGCAGCACATTTAATGAGCAGTTCTTC,TRBV9,few,TRBJ2-1,.,11
CASSPTGTALTGAFF,TGTGCCAGCAGCCCGACCGGGACAGCATTAACAGGAGCTTTCTTT,TRBV7-6,.,TRBJ1-1,TRBD1,15
CASTRTSGRAVSYEQYF,TGTGCCAGCACCCGGACTAGCGGGAGGGCTGTATCCTACGAGCAGTACTTC,TRBV7-8,.,TRBJ2-7,TRBD2,17
CASSPGDRGIYEQYF,TGCGCCAGCAGCCCAGGGGACAGGGGGATCTACGAGCAGTACTTC,TRBV5-1,.,TRBJ2-7,TRBD1,15